These 27 T cell receptor beta chains share one sample of origin, sequenced in a study of vaccination and CD4 T cells after COVID-19. The sample's time point: late sampling 161 to 241 days after vaccination in a few convalescent patients. Treatment in this sample: roughly ten-day PBMC culture with coronavirus spike peptide pools or control peptides (ViraFEST assay). The assay that was used to sequence DNA from cultured CD4+ T cells was the Oncomine TCR Beta short-read assay. TCRdb fed the PCR reads into MiXCR, producing one record per CDR3 protein. This table holds more than 20,000 distinct CDR3 sequences, more than 35% found once. Their specific antigens are unknown. The sequencing here drew on CD4+ T cells from blood, cultured in vitro, taken about 7 months after SARS-CoV-2 vaccination. The receptors originated from a human donor who had recovered from COVID-19.

This clonotype is a singleton in its sample. The chain has TRBV2 and TRBJ2-7, with 7 bases that match TRBD1. This CDR3 has 14 amino acids. Trimming removed 8 bases from V and 8 bases from J; junction bases left unmatched: 15. Germline V lookup: CDR1 SNHLY, CDR2 FYNNEI. The CDR3 coding sequence is TGTGCCAGCGGGAGACAGGGCCCGAGGGCTAAGCAGTACTTC. Its protein product is CASGRQGPRAKQYF.

The CDR3 DNA reads TGTGCCAGCAGCCCCCAATTCGGCGGGAGCACAGATACGCAGTATTTT. This codes for CASSPQFGGSTDTQYF. This rearrangement joins TRBV6-4 to TRBJ2-3; TRBD2 might be the D (5 bases). V lost 6 bases, J lost 0 bases, and 16 bases lay in between. The CDR3 loop spans 16 amino acids. Germline assignment: CDR1 MRHNA and CDR2 SNTAGT.

A few counts support this clonotype. This chain links TRBV7-9 with TRBJ1-1; D possibly corresponds to TRBD1 (5 bases). Germline V gene lookup returns CDR1 SEHNR and CDR2 FQNEAQ (reference sequence). This CDR3 comprises 14 residues. Trimming removed 3 bases from V and 1 base from J, with 9 bases in between. This chain's CDR3 is CASSFTGTNTEAFF. The CDR3 nucleotides read TGTGCCAGCAGCTTTACCGGGACGAACACTGAAGCTTTCTTT.

The chain is built from TRBV7-2 and TRBJ2-5; weak D call: TRBD1 (6 bases). CDR3 length: 14 amino acids. Trimming removed 3 bases from V and 8 bases from J, with 16 bases in between. Looked up from germline, CDR1 is SGHTA and CDR2 is FQGNSA. The CDR3 reads CASSFRTANPTQYF. DNA for the CDR3: TGTGCCAGCAGCTTTAGGACAGCCAACCCAACCCAGTACTTC.

The CDR3 protein is CSARSSGGYEQYF. Written as DNA, the CDR3 is TGCAGTGCTAGATCATCCGGCGGCTACGAGCAGTACTTC. J is TRBJ2-7 and V is TRBV20-1, with unresolved D. Germline assignment: CDR1 DFQATT and CDR2 SNEGSKA (reference sequence). CDR3 length: 13 residues. V lost 2 bases and J 3 bases, leaving 11 bases between the germline ends.

The rearrangement links TRBV4-1 to TRBJ1-5; D unresolved. The ends were cut back, 1 base at V and 4 bases at J, with 5 bases in the middle. The germline gives CDR1 MGHRA, CDR2 YSYEKL. The CDR3 spans 13 residues. The CDR3 bases are TGCGCCAGCAGCCAAGTCTTGAATCAGCCCCAGCATTTT. Protein sequence: CASSQVLNQPQHF.

This clonotype came up a few times. The gene calls are TRBV10-2 and TRBJ2-3; D ambiguous. V was trimmed by 7 bases and J by 4 bases, leaving 6 bases between them. The V gene's germline CDR1 is WSHSY and CDR2 SAAADI. The CDR3 is 11 residues long. DNA of the CDR3: TGCGCCAGCATCTTAGCAGATACGCAGTATTTT. Protein product: CASILADTQYF.

This clonotype was counted only a few times. Here the CDR3 reads CTSSQDQGWGTEAFF. CDR3 in DNA: TGCACCAGCAGCCAAGATCAGGGGTGGGGCACTGAAGCTTTCTTT. The chain recombines TRBV1 with TRBJ1-1; TRBD1 is taken as the D call from the table, unchecked against the DNA. TRBV1 is reported as a pseudogene. This CDR3 has 15 residues.

This rearrangement joins TRBV6-1 to TRBJ1-6, with D possibly TRBD1 on 6 matching bases. The germline CDR1 and CDR2 sequences are MNHNS and SASEGT. CDR3 length: 17 residues. V lost 6 bases, J lost 2 bases, and 17 bases lay in between. CDR3 sequence: CASSHPQGWTYNSPLHF. CDR3 coding DNA: TGTGCCAGCAGCCACCCGCAGGGGTGGACCTATAATTCACCCCTCCACTTT.

This clonotype appeared a few times. The rearrangement links TRBV5-1 to TRBJ1-5; D gene uncertain. Germline lookup yields CDR1 SGHRS and CDR2 YFSETQ. The CDR3 extends over 15 amino acids. V was trimmed by 0 bases and J by 4 bases, leaving 11 bases between them. The CDR3 nucleotides are TGCGCCAGCAGCTTGGACGGGCAGCCTAATCAGCCCCAGCATTTT. This codes for CASSLDGQPNQPQHF. The complete variable domain, with remaining parts taken from reference TRBV5-1 and TRBJ1-5, reads KAGVTQTPRYLIKTRGQQVTLSCSPISGHRSVSWYQQTPGQGLQFLFEYFSETQRNKGNFPGRFSGRQFSNSRSEMNVSTLELGDSALYLCASSLDGQPNQPQHFGDGTRLSIL.

V gene TRBV6-5 combines with J gene TRBJ1-1; 8 bases are shared with TRBD1. The CDR3 is 16 residues long. The ends lost 2 bases at V and 5 bases at J; junction bases unmatched: 10. Germline lookup yields CDR1 MNHEY and CDR2 SVGAGI. The CDR3 loop is CASSYGTGAGGTEAFF. CDR3 bases: TGTGCCAGCAGTTACGGGACAGGCGCCGGAGGGACTGAAGCTTTCTTT.

This clonotype was detected a few times. The rearrangement links TRBV10-3 to TRBJ1-2; TRBD1 agrees at 9 bases. The CDR3 totals 13 residues. CDR1 is ENHRY, CDR2 SYGVKD, per germline. The J segment lost 13 bases and the V segment lost 5 bases, leaving 11 bases of the junction unmatched. The CDR3 nucleotides read TGTGCCATCAGTTCCCTTTTAGGGACAGGGACCACCTTC. It translates to CAISSLLGTGTTF.

J is TRBJ1-3 and V is TRBV28; the D gene is possibly TRBD1 (5 bases). The V end lost 4 bases, the J end lost 0 bases, and 13 bases lay between the germline ends. The germline CDR1 and CDR2 sequences are MDHEN and SYDVKM. The CDR3 extends over 16 amino acids. CDR3 residues: CASSSLGADSGNTIYF. CDR3 in DNA: TGTGCCAGCAGTTCCCTAGGGGCAGACTCTGGAAACACCATATATTTT.

This sequence joins TRBV5-5 and TRBJ2-7, with D perhaps given as TRBD1 or TRBD2 (5 bases each). V gave up 3 bases and J gave up 6 bases, with 16 bases separating them. Looked up from germline, CDR1 is SGHKS and CDR2 is YYEKEE (reference sequence). This CDR3 has 14 residues. In nucleotides, the CDR3 is TGTGCCAGCAGCTGGGGGAGCTTGATCGGCGAGCAGTACTTC. Translation gives CASSWGSLIGEQYF.

This clonotype has a handful of counts. The chain couples TRBV7-2 to TRBJ2-7; TRBD2 matches at 10 bases. Losses at the gene ends were 2 bases for V and 4 bases for J; bases not matched to a gene: 5. CDR1 SGHTA and CDR2 FQGNSA come from the germline V gene. This CDR3 spans 15 amino acids. Here the CDR3 DNA reads TGTGCCAGCAGCTTATCTAGCGGGAGCAGGTACGAGCAGTACTTC. Translated: CASSLSSGSRYEQYF. Based on the CDR3 plus reference TRBV7-2 and TRBJ2-7, the full variable domain is GAGVSQSPSNKVTEKGKDVELRCDPISGHTALYWYRQSLGQGLEFLIYFQGNSAPDKSGLPSDRFSAERTGGSVSTLTIQRTQQEDSAVYLCASSLSSGSRYEQYFGPGTRLTVT.

The chain has TRBV28 and TRBJ2-7; 9 positions agree with TRBD2. Germline trimming cut 8 bases from V and 0 bases from J; bases unmatched to any gene: 8. CDR3 length: 15 residues. CDR1 and CDR2 (germline): MDHEN, SYDVKM. The CDR3 sequence is CASSRTSDSSYEQYF. CDR3 nucleotides: TGTGCCAGCTCAAGGACTAGCGATAGCTCCTACGAGCAGTACTTC.

This clonotype has only a few counts. V is TRBV6-1 and J is TRBJ2-2, with a tentative D call TRBD1 (5 bases). The CDR3 runs 15 residues. The ends were cut back, 9 bases at V and 2 bases at J, with 16 bases in the middle. Germline V CDR1 and CDR2: MNHNS, SASEGT. The CDR3 reads CASTQDPLNTGELFF. The DNA of the CDR3 is TGTGCCAGTACACAGGACCCCCTAAACACCGGGGAGCTGTTTTTT.

A single count supports this clonotype. The genes are TRBV6-1 and TRBJ2-7; D remains unclear. This CDR3 spans 14 amino acids. Germline lookup yields CDR1 MNHNS and CDR2 SASEGT. Trimming removed 3 bases at V and 7 bases at J, with 16 bases between. The CDR3 loop is CASSERSPLLEQYF. Here the CDR3 DNA reads TGTGCCAGCAGTGAGCGCTCCCCTTTGTTGGAGCAGTACTTC.

This clonotype was seen a few times. The chain is built from TRBV20-1 and TRBJ2-1; TRBD2 aligns across 9 bases. Per the germline V gene, CDR1 is DFQATT and CDR2 is SNEGSKA (reference sequence). V dropped 1 base and J dropped 14; count of bases not matched to a gene: 3. The CDR3 is 11 residues long. The CDR3 DNA reads TGCAGTGCTAGAGTTGGGACTAGCAAGTTCTTC. It yields the protein CSARVGTSKFF.

This clonotype was seen only a few times. The chain uses TRBV4-1 and TRBJ1-5; 8 bases agree with TRBD1. V lost 4 bases and J lost 0; bases outside the gene matches: 8. CDR3 length: 17 amino acids. Germline CDR1 MGHRA, CDR2 YSYEKL. The CDR3 is CASSPGTGRDSNQPQHF. CDR3 DNA sequence: TGCGCCAGCAGCCCGGGGACAGGACGGGATAGCAATCAGCCCCAGCATTTT.

The chain has TRBV7-9 and TRBJ2-7, with D perhaps TRBD2 (6 bases). The CDR3 loop spans 14 amino acids. CDR1 is SEHNR, CDR2 FQNEAQ, per germline (reference sequence). The ends were cut back, 3 bases at V and 2 bases at J, with 11 bases in the middle. DNA for the CDR3: TGTGCCAGCAGCTTCGGGGGACCCACCTACGAGCAGTACTTC. Protein product: CASSFGGPTYEQYF.

This clonotype was seen more than once but under ten times. V gene TRBV20-1 combines with J gene TRBJ2-3; TRBD2 agrees at 10 bases. CDR1 is DFQATT, CDR2 SNEGSKA, per germline (reference sequence). The CDR3 has 16 residues. Losses at the gene ends were 1 base for V and 4 bases for J; bases not matched to a gene: 8. The CDR3 DNA reads TGCAGTGCTAGAGGGACTAGCGGAAGGGGTGCAGATACGCAGTATTTT. Its translation: CSARGTSGRGADTQYF.

The chain joins TRBV28 to TRBJ1-5; D is ambiguous. V dropped 4 bases and J dropped 6 bases, with 16 bases sitting between them. The CDR3 contains 15 residues. Germline loops: CDR1 MDHEN, CDR2 SYDVKM. The CDR3 spells CASSSYRVVGQPQHF. The CDR3 DNA sequence: TGTGCCAGCAGTTCGTATAGGGTAGTAGGTCAGCCCCAGCATTTT.

This clonotype was picked up a small number of times. The gene calls are TRBV28 and TRBJ1-6, with a weak D call TRBD1 (5 bases). Trimming shortened V by 4 bases and J by 0 bases, and 13 bases separated the two germline ends. Per germline, CDR1 MDHEN and CDR2 SYDVKM. The CDR3 covers 17 residues. CDR3 residues: CASSSGRWSSYNSPLHF. The CDR3 DNA follows: TGTGCCAGCAGTTCGGGACGGTGGAGCTCCTATAATTCACCCCTCCACTTT.

Only a few counts were recorded for this clonotype. J is TRBJ1-5 and V is TRBV28; D is undetermined. Trimming took 5 bases from V and 0 from J, leaving 20 bases between them. The CDR3 spans 18 residues. CDR1 is MDHEN and CDR2 is SYDVKM in the germline V gene. In DNA, the CDR3 is TGTGCCAGCAGTCCAACCAAAGGTCGACAACTTAGCAATCAGCCCCAGCATTTT. This translates into CASSPTKGRQLSNQPQHF.

By sample share, this clonotype is medium-sized. The rearrangement joins TRBV20-1 to TRBJ1-1; TRBD1 matches at 10 bases. The V gene end was trimmed by 6 bases and the J gene end by 8 bases; junction bases not matched to a gene: 12. The CDR3 has 14 amino acids. Germline values: CDR1 DFQATT, CDR2 SNEGSKA (reference sequence). The CDR3 spells CSARTGGTSREAFF. DNA for the CDR3: TGCAGTGCGCGGACAGGGGGAACCTCTCGCGAAGCTTTCTTT.

V gene TRBV15 combines with J gene TRBJ2-5; 8 bases fit TRBD1. The CDR3 runs 16 residues. Unmatched junction bases numbered 8, after V lost 0 bases and J lost 5 bases. Germline loops: CDR1 LNHNV, CDR2 YYDKDF (reference sequence). The CDR3, as DNA: TGTGCCACCAGCAGAGATGGCAGGGGGCGACGCGAGACCCAGTACTTC. This translates into CATSRDGRGRRETQYF.